This T cell receptor beta chain appears in the sequencing data of a study of blood T cell repertoires in COVID-19. Profiling relied on immunoSEQ multiplex PCR, and the TCRdb table lists in-frame clones only, not all of them. The sample lists fewer than 180,000 clones, roughly 84% occurring once. Sequencing was done on a sample of peripheral blood. This TCR derives from a man in his 70s with acute or convalescent COVID-19.

The CDR3 region is CASSGQVAGAYEQYF. The CDR3 DNA reads as TGTGCCAGCAGCGGACAGGTAGCGGGGGCCTACGAGCAGTACTTC. V gene TRBV2 combines with J gene TRBJ2-7, with TRBD2 matching 9 bases. The V segment lost 6 bases and the J segment 2 bases; nucleotides outside the gene matches: 8. Per the germline V gene, CDR1 is SNHLY and CDR2 is FYNNEI. The CDR3 has 15 amino acids.